This is a list of T cell receptor beta chains from one sample in a study of blood T cell repertoires in COVID-19. The assay was immunoSEQ multiplex PCR, and TCRdb's table has in-frame clones only and misses some. In the table there are about 220,000 clones, almost 90% of which are singletons. What was sequenced was PBMCs or T cells enriched from blood (not recorded which). These TCRs come from a woman aged 45-65 years with acute COVID-19. Each CDR3 is given with its conserved first and last residue. The D gene is left open where the match is weak. Where a row states a size, it is once, few, many or the class of an expanded clone; other rows omit it.

v_call	clone_size	d_call	j_call	cdr3_nt	cdr3_aa
TRBV7-9	-	TRBD2	TRBJ2-7	TGTGCCAGCAGCTTTACTAGCGGGAGGGCCCCCGAGCAGTACTTC	CASSFTSGRAPEQYF
TRBV28	-	-	TRBJ2-7	TGTGCCAGCAGTATATCCGGGAACTCGGGCGAGCAGTACTTC	CASSISGNSGEQYF
TRBV27	-	-	TRBJ1-2	TGTGCCAGCAGGGCGGCCAACTATGGCTACACCTTC	CASRAANYGYTF
TRBV9	-	-	TRBJ2-6	TGTGCCAGCAGCGTAGACGGCTCTGGGGCCAACGTCCTGACTTTC	CASSVDGSGANVLTF
TRBV5-1	-	TRBD2	TRBJ2-1	TGCGCCAGCAGCTTTGGGCTAGCGGGAGGAGGCTACAATGAGCAGTTCTTC	CASSFGLAGGGYNEQFF
TRBV21-1	few	-	TRBJ1-4	TGTGCCAGCTATCTTGGACTGAATGAAAAACTGTTTTTT	CASYLGLNEKLFF
TRBV27	-	-	TRBJ1-1	TGTGCCAGCAGTTTAGACGGACAGCTTCGGAATGAAGCTTTCTTT	CASSLDGQLRNEAFF
TRBV9	once	-	TRBJ1-6	TGTGCCAGCAGCGGTGGCGGTAGAAATTCACCCCTCCACTTT	CASSGGGRNSPLHF
TRBV28	-	TRBD1	TRBJ1-1	TGTGCCAGCAGCCAGGGGGGCAGGGGGCATGAGGCTTTCTTT	CASSQGGRGHEAFF
TRBV11-3	-	-	TRBJ1-1	TGTGCCAGCAGCTTGGGCAGGGGGAACACTGAAGCTTTCTTT	CASSLGRGNTEAFF
TRBV19	-	-	TRBJ2-7	TGTGCCAGTAGTTCGTATCCGTTGACATACAGGGACTACGAGCAGTACTTC	CASSSYPLTYRDYEQYF
TRBV30	-	-	TRBJ1-1	TGTGCCTGGAGTGTAGACAGATCATCCACTGAAGCTTTCTTT	CAWSVDRSSTEAFF
TRBV7-3	-	-	TRBJ1-5	TGTGCCAGCAGCCCGCAGGGAGGTCAGCCCCAGCATTTT	CASSPQGGQPQHF
TRBV6-5	-	-	TRBJ2-5	TGTGCCAGCAGTTACTCGATCCGGACAGAAGAGACCCAGTACTTC	CASSYSIRTEETQYF
TRBV6-5	once	TRBD1	TRBJ2-7	TGTGCCAGCGCCCAGGACGACAGGGCTGACTACGAGCAGTACTTC	CASAQDDRADYEQYF
TRBV7-9	few	-	TRBJ1-1	TGTGCCAGCAGCCTGACAGTTAACACTGAAGCTTTCTTT	CASSLTVNTEAFF
TRBV28	-	-	TRBJ1-3	TGTGCCAGCAGTTTAGGGACAAGTGGAAACACCATATATTTT	CASSLGTSGNTIYF
TRBV28	-	TRBD1	TRBJ1-6	TGTGCCAGCAGTTTAGTAACAGGGGGGGAAGGTTCACCCCTCCACTTT	CASSLVTGGEGSPLHF
TRBV29-1	-	TRBD1	TRBJ1-1	TGCAGCGTGAGCGGACAGGGGACTGAAGCTTTCTTT	CSVSGQGTEAFF
TRBV30	-	TRBD1	TRBJ2-5	TGTGCCTGGAGTGTAACAGGGGGCGCGGGAGAGACCCAGTACTTC	CAWSVTGGAGETQYF
TRBV6-5	-	-	TRBJ2-3	TGTGCCAGCAGGTTGGCCCCAACAGATACGCAGTATTTT	CASRLAPTDTQYF
TRBV6-4	-	TRBD2	TRBJ2-1	TGTGCCAGCAGTCAACTAGCGGGAGGGGTGCATGAGCAGTTCTTC	CASSQLAGGVHEQFF
TRBV11-3	-	-	TRBJ2-1	TGTGCCAGCAGCTTAGATCAAAGTGGGACTCTCGCAGGGAATGAGCAGTTCTTC	CASSLDQSGTLAGNEQFF